Listed below are T cell receptor beta chains from one sample, sequenced in a study of blood T cell repertoires in COVID-19. Assay used: immunoSEQ multiplex PCR; TCRdb lists only in-frame clones, some missing. This sample has some 370,000 clones; approximately 88% occur once, and the top ten carry roughly 1.2%. The sequenced sample was peripheral blood. The origin of the receptors is a man aged 35-49 years with acute or convalescent COVID-19. CDR3s include the opening cysteine and the closing phenylalanine or tryptophan. The D gene is left open where the match is weak. Rows may omit the clone size; those that give it use once, few, many or a size class.

cdr3_nt: TGTGCCAGCAGCCTCAAACAGGGGGCTATGGATCAGTTCTTC
cdr3_aa: CASSLKQGAMDQFF
j_call: TRBJ2-1
d_call: TRBD1
clone_size: NA
v_call: TRBV5-4

cdr3_nt: TGTGCCACCAGAGAGACAGGAGATACGCAGTATTTT
cdr3_aa: CATRETGDTQYF
j_call: TRBJ2-3
d_call: NA
clone_size: NA
v_call: TRBV15

cdr3_nt: TGCAGCGCCGCGACCCGGAGGACAGGGTCTCACGCTGGCTACACCTTC
cdr3_aa: CSAATRRTGSHAGYTF
j_call: TRBJ1-2
d_call: TRBD1
clone_size: NA
v_call: TRBV29-1

cdr3_nt: TGTGCCAGCAGCTTCGCCGACAGGCCTGCCACTGAAGCTTTCTTT
cdr3_aa: CASSFADRPATEAFF
j_call: TRBJ1-1
d_call: NA
clone_size: once
v_call: TRBV7-9

cdr3_nt: TGTGCCAGCAGGCCGCCTAGAAGCGACACAGATACGCAGTATTTT
cdr3_aa: CASRPPRSDTDTQYF
j_call: TRBJ2-3
d_call: NA
clone_size: NA
v_call: TRBV7-9

cdr3_nt: TGTGCCAGCAGTTACTCGATACAGGGGGCAAACAATGAGCAGTTCTTC
cdr3_aa: CASSYSIQGANNEQFF
j_call: TRBJ2-1
d_call: TRBD1
clone_size: NA
v_call: TRBV6-6

cdr3_nt: TGTGCCAGCAGTGAAGGGACAGTCGCCGCTGAAGCTTTCTTT
cdr3_aa: CASSEGTVAAEAFF
j_call: TRBJ1-1
d_call: NA
clone_size: NA
v_call: TRBV6-1

cdr3_nt: TGTGCCAGCAGCCGGACAGGGTATGGCTACACCTTC
cdr3_aa: CASSRTGYGYTF
j_call: TRBJ1-2
d_call: TRBD1
clone_size: NA
v_call: TRBV14

cdr3_nt: TGTGCCAGTAGTATAGTGAGCTCGGCCCAGCATTTT
cdr3_aa: CASSIVSSAQHF
j_call: TRBJ1-5
d_call: NA
clone_size: NA
v_call: TRBV19

cdr3_nt: TGTGCCAGCAGCTTTAGCGGGAGCAAAGTCGAGCAGTACTTC
cdr3_aa: CASSFSGSKVEQYF
j_call: TRBJ2-7
d_call: TRBD2
clone_size: NA
v_call: TRBV9

cdr3_nt: TGTGCCAGCAGCGTAGCGGGAGATCCCTACGAGCAGTACTTC
cdr3_aa: CASSVAGDPYEQYF
j_call: TRBJ2-7
d_call: NA
clone_size: NA
v_call: TRBV9

cdr3_nt: TGTGCCAGTAGTGCAACCGGGACAGGGGGACGTAGCAATCAGCCCCAGCATTTT
cdr3_aa: CASSATGTGGRSNQPQHF
j_call: TRBJ1-5
d_call: TRBD1
clone_size: few
v_call: TRBV19

cdr3_nt: TGTGCCAGTACCGTTCAGGGGAAGGATGAGCAGTTCTTC
cdr3_aa: CASTVQGKDEQFF
j_call: TRBJ2-1
d_call: NA
clone_size: NA
v_call: TRBV19

cdr3_nt: TGTGCCATCAGTGATGGCCGGACAGGGGCCCGAAGGGGTGAGCAGTACTTC
cdr3_aa: CAISDGRTGARRGEQYF
j_call: TRBJ2-7
d_call: TRBD1
clone_size: NA
v_call: TRBV10-3

cdr3_nt: TGTGCCAGTAGCAACAAGGACAGGGGGCACTCAAAGCAGTACTTC
cdr3_aa: CASSNKDRGHSKQYF
j_call: TRBJ2-7
d_call: TRBD1
clone_size: NA
v_call: TRBV19

cdr3_nt: TGTGCCACCAGCAAAATGGCCACAGATACGCAGTATTTT
cdr3_aa: CATSKMATDTQYF
j_call: TRBJ2-3
d_call: NA
clone_size: NA
v_call: TRBV15

cdr3_nt: TGTGCCAGCAGTTACTCAAGAGATCAGCCCCAGCATTTT
cdr3_aa: CASSYSRDQPQHF
j_call: TRBJ1-5
d_call: NA
clone_size: few
v_call: TRBV6-5

cdr3_nt: TGTGCCAGCAGTCGGACTAGCGGGAGGGGGCGAGAGACCCAGTACTTC
cdr3_aa: CASSRTSGRGRETQYF
j_call: TRBJ2-5
d_call: TRBD2
clone_size: NA
v_call: TRBV3-1/TRBV3-2

cdr3_nt: TGTGCCTGGAGTCCGCGGGGTTACGAGCAGTACTTC
cdr3_aa: CAWSPRGYEQYF
j_call: TRBJ2-7
d_call: NA
clone_size: NA
v_call: TRBV30

cdr3_nt: TGTGCCAGCAGTGACACGAACACTGAAGCTTTCTTT
cdr3_aa: CASSDTNTEAFF
j_call: TRBJ1-1
d_call: NA
clone_size: NA
v_call: TRBV12-3/TRBV12-4

cdr3_nt: TGCAGCACCAAAGACAGGTTGAACACTGAAGCTTTCTTT
cdr3_aa: CSTKDRLNTEAFF
j_call: TRBJ1-1
d_call: NA
clone_size: once
v_call: TRBV29-1

cdr3_nt: TGTGCCAGCAGCGCCCGGGTCACACTGGCTGAAGCTTTCTTT
cdr3_aa: CASSARVTLAEAFF
j_call: TRBJ1-1
d_call: NA
clone_size: NA
v_call: TRBV9

cdr3_nt: TGTGCCAGCAGCTTATCCCGGACTGAAGCTTTCTTT
cdr3_aa: CASSLSRTEAFF
j_call: TRBJ1-1
d_call: NA
clone_size: NA
v_call: TRBV7-9

cdr3_nt: TGTGCCAGCAGCCCGACCGGGACAGGGGGCCATTCACCCCTCCACTTT
cdr3_aa: CASSPTGTGGHSPLHF
j_call: TRBJ1-6
d_call: TRBD1
clone_size: NA
v_call: TRBV11-2

cdr3_nt: TGTGCCAGTAGTATATCCCCAGGGGGCTATGGCTACACCTTC
cdr3_aa: CASSISPGGYGYTF
j_call: TRBJ1-2
d_call: TRBD1
clone_size: NA
v_call: TRBV19

cdr3_nt: TGTGCCAGCAGCTTGGTGTCGTCCGGGGATAGGCGGGGAGATACGCAGTATTTT
cdr3_aa: CASSLVSSGDRRGDTQYF
j_call: TRBJ2-3
d_call: NA
clone_size: NA
v_call: TRBV5-5

cdr3_nt: TGTGCCATCAGTGAGTCGAGTTCGACAGCCCGGAAGGGATTGGGGGGCTACACCTTC
cdr3_aa: CAISESSSTARKGLGGYTF
j_call: TRBJ1-2
d_call: NA
clone_size: once
v_call: TRBV10-3

cdr3_nt: TGTGCCAGCAGTTACTCCTTTTCTGGAAACACCATATATTTT
cdr3_aa: CASSYSFSGNTIYF
j_call: TRBJ1-3
d_call: NA
clone_size: NA
v_call: TRBV6-6

cdr3_nt: TGTGCCAGCAGCCCAAGACGGCAGGCCAATTCACCCCTCCACTTT
cdr3_aa: CASSPRRQANSPLHF
j_call: TRBJ1-6
d_call: NA
clone_size: NA
v_call: TRBV7-9

cdr3_nt: TGTGCCAGCAGACCCCAGGGTCAAGAGACCCAGTACTTC
cdr3_aa: CASRPQGQETQYF
j_call: TRBJ2-5
d_call: NA
clone_size: NA
v_call: TRBV2

cdr3_nt: TGTGCCAGCAGCGCAGGGGGTCTGAACACTGAAGCTTTCTTT
cdr3_aa: CASSAGGLNTEAFF
j_call: TRBJ1-1
d_call: TRBD1
clone_size: NA
v_call: TRBV9

cdr3_nt: TGTGCCAGCATCCCAGACAGGGGAGGCTACACCTTC
cdr3_aa: CASIPDRGGYTF
j_call: TRBJ1-2
d_call: TRBD1
clone_size: NA
v_call: TRBV12-3/TRBV12-4

cdr3_nt: TGTGCCAGCAGCCTCGACAGCAATTCACCCCTCCACTTT
cdr3_aa: CASSLDSNSPLHF
j_call: TRBJ1-6
d_call: NA
clone_size: NA
v_call: TRBV7-3

cdr3_nt: TGTGCCAGTAGATGGGGGCGATCGAACACTGAAGCTTTCTTT
cdr3_aa: CASRWGRSNTEAFF
j_call: TRBJ1-1
d_call: NA
clone_size: NA
v_call: TRBV19

cdr3_nt: TGTGCCAGCAGCTTATATAAACAGGGGGTAGCTAATGAAAAACTGTTTTTT
cdr3_aa: CASSLYKQGVANEKLFF
j_call: TRBJ1-4
d_call: TRBD1
clone_size: NA
v_call: TRBV11-2

cdr3_nt: TGCGCCAGCACTGAGGGCCGGGACACCGGGGAGCTGTTTTTT
cdr3_aa: CASTEGRDTGELFF
j_call: TRBJ2-2
d_call: NA
clone_size: NA
v_call: TRBV5-1

cdr3_nt: TGTGCCAGCAGCGACCAGGGATATGGCTACACCTTC
cdr3_aa: CASSDQGYGYTF
j_call: TRBJ1-2
d_call: NA
clone_size: NA
v_call: TRBV7-3

cdr3_nt: TGTGCCAGCAGTCGTAGGGACGGACTAAATGAAAAACTGTTTTTT
cdr3_aa: CASSRRDGLNEKLFF
j_call: TRBJ1-4
d_call: NA
clone_size: NA
v_call: TRBV5-6

cdr3_nt: TGTGCCAGCACGTCGCCCTCGGGGGGCTACACCTTC
cdr3_aa: CASTSPSGGYTF
j_call: TRBJ1-2
d_call: NA
clone_size: NA
v_call: TRBV25-1

cdr3_nt: TGTGCCATCGACAGGGTCCAAGAGACCCAGTACTTC
cdr3_aa: CAIDRVQETQYF
j_call: TRBJ2-5
d_call: TRBD1
clone_size: NA
v_call: TRBV2

cdr3_nt: TGTGCCAGCAGCATGGACAGGACCTACGAGCAGTACTTC
cdr3_aa: CASSMDRTYEQYF
j_call: TRBJ2-7
d_call: TRBD1
clone_size: NA
v_call: TRBV11-2

cdr3_nt: TGTGCCACCAGTGATCAAAAGACTGGACAGGGGACTAGCGGGAGGGGAAATGAGCAGTTCTTC
cdr3_aa: CATSDQKTGQGTSGRGNEQFF
j_call: TRBJ2-1
d_call: TRBD2
clone_size: NA
v_call: TRBV24-1

cdr3_nt: TGCAGCGTTGATCGAGGGCACACCGGGGAGCAGTACTTC
cdr3_aa: CSVDRGHTGEQYF
j_call: TRBJ2-7
d_call: NA
clone_size: NA
v_call: TRBV29-1

cdr3_nt: TGCGCCAGCAGGTTACAGGGGGGAGGAACTGAAGCTTTCTTT
cdr3_aa: CASRLQGGGTEAFF
j_call: TRBJ1-1
d_call: TRBD1
clone_size: NA
v_call: TRBV10-2

cdr3_nt: TGTGCCAGCAGCTTAGACAGGGCTGGCGGCTACACCTTC
cdr3_aa: CASSLDRAGGYTF
j_call: TRBJ1-2
d_call: NA
clone_size: NA
v_call: TRBV7-2

cdr3_nt: TGTGCCAGTAGGGACAGGGGGGGAAACATTCAGTACTTC
cdr3_aa: CASRDRGGNIQYF
j_call: TRBJ2-4
d_call: TRBD1
clone_size: NA
v_call: TRBV19

cdr3_nt: TGCAGCGTTGAAATAGACAGCTACGAGCAGTACTTC
cdr3_aa: CSVEIDSYEQYF
j_call: TRBJ2-7
d_call: NA
clone_size: NA
v_call: TRBV29-1

cdr3_nt: TGTGCCAGCTCACCCAGGACAGGGGGCGATGGCTATGGCTACACCTTC
cdr3_aa: CASSPRTGGDGYGYTF
j_call: TRBJ1-2
d_call: TRBD1
clone_size: NA
v_call: TRBV18

cdr3_nt: TGTGCCAGCAGTCACGGGACAGGGGGATCCGGGGAGCTGTTTTTT
cdr3_aa: CASSHGTGGSGELFF
j_call: TRBJ2-2
d_call: TRBD1
clone_size: NA
v_call: TRBV5-6

cdr3_nt: TGTGCCAGCAAGAGCAGCCCGGGACAGGGAAGTGGCTACACCTTC
cdr3_aa: CASKSSPGQGSGYTF
j_call: TRBJ1-2
d_call: TRBD1
clone_size: NA
v_call: TRBV19

cdr3_nt: TGTGCCAGCAGTTTACCGGGACAGGGGGCTAGTTCACCCCTCCACTTT
cdr3_aa: CASSLPGQGASSPLHF
j_call: TRBJ1-6
d_call: TRBD1
clone_size: NA
v_call: TRBV28

cdr3_nt: TGTGCCAGCAGCTTTACAGGGGGTGGTGAAAAACTGTTTTTT
cdr3_aa: CASSFTGGGEKLFF
j_call: TRBJ1-4
d_call: TRBD1
clone_size: NA
v_call: TRBV14

cdr3_nt: TGTGCCAGCCGTTTAGCGGGGGGGAGCAATCAGCCCCAGCATTTT
cdr3_aa: CASRLAGGSNQPQHF
j_call: TRBJ1-5
d_call: NA
clone_size: NA
v_call: TRBV28

cdr3_nt: TGTGCCTGGACGAAGGGACTAGTTGAGGTCTCCTACGAGCAGTACTTC
cdr3_aa: CAWTKGLVEVSYEQYF
j_call: TRBJ2-7
d_call: TRBD2
clone_size: NA
v_call: TRBV30

cdr3_nt: TGTGCCAGCAGCGATGTCCGGGACAGGGCAACAGATACGCAGTATTTT
cdr3_aa: CASSDVRDRATDTQYF
j_call: TRBJ2-3
d_call: TRBD1
clone_size: NA
v_call: TRBV2

cdr3_nt: TGCGCCAGCAGCCGGGGGTTCGGGACTAGCGACACCGGGGAGCTGTTTTTT
cdr3_aa: CASSRGFGTSDTGELFF
j_call: TRBJ2-2
d_call: TRBD2
clone_size: once
v_call: TRBV4-1

cdr3_nt: TGTGCCAGCAGCGCGGACGGGACAGTCTATGGCTACACCTTC
cdr3_aa: CASSADGTVYGYTF
j_call: TRBJ1-2
d_call: TRBD1
clone_size: NA
v_call: TRBV9